This T cell receptor (beta chain) was sequenced in a study of regulatory T cells in long-lasting Graves disease. Documented time point: newly diagnosed GD, antithyroid drugs for less than 3 months. Generation of the TCR library employed RNA extracted from PBMCs. This CDR3 spans 14 amino acids. Germline CDR1 LGHDT, CDR2 YNNKEL (reference sequence). V was trimmed by 2 bases and J by 7 bases, leaving 14 bases between them. TCR beta libraries were built with iRepertoire HTBI primers and Arm-PCR of CDR3 regions. TCRdb independently ran MiXCR on the multiplex PCR reads; one entry per CDR3 protein. The sample carries 530,000 or so distinct CDR3 sequences, 15% to 20% recorded once. This clonotype showed up many times. The data also belong to a second study, concerning T cells in Graves' hyperthyroidism and ophthalmopathy. As reported in that work: Clinical symptoms, serum thyroxine, TRAb, thyroid ultrasound and orbital computed tomography informed diagnoses.

The sample was peripheral blood mononuclear cells (PBMCs), taken at new diagnosis, from a patient treated with antithyroid drugs. The gene calls are TRBV3-1 and TRBJ1-1; D is possibly TRBD1 (6 bases). This clonotype originated in a man between 18 and 29 years old with Graves disease. The CDR3 coding sequence is TGTGCCAGCAGCCAACTACAGGGTGTCAGTGAAGCTTTCTTT. Protein: CASSQLQGVSEAFF.